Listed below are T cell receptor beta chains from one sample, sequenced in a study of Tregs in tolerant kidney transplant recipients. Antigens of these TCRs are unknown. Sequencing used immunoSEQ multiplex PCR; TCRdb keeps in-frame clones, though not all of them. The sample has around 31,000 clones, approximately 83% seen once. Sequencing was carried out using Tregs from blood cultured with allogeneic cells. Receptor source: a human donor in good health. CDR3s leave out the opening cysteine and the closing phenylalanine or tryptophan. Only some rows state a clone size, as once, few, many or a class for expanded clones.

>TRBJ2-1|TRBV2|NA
ASSSSGGPYNEQF
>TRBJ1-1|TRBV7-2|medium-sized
ASSSQGRYEAF
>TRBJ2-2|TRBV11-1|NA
ASSRTGGETGELF
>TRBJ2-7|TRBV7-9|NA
ASSSPGQGTYEQY
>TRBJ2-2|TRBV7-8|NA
ASSLSPSTGTGELF
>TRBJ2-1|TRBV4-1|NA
ASSQGGGGVSYNEQF
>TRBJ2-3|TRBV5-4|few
ASSLDRSGSTDTQY
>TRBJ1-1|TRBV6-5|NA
ASSYSLTNTEAF
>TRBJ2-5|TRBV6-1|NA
ASSTRWETQY
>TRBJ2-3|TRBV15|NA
ATSVGPHLLTNTQY
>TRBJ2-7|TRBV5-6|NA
ASSLVGEQY
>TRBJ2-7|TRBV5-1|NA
ASRQGGFYEQY
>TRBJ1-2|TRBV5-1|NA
ASSPDNTGGYT
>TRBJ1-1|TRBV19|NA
ASRKPGTEAF
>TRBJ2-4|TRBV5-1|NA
ASRRTGSNIQY
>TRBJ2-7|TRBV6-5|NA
ASSYRTAEQY
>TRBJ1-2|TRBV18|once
ASSPSTGQVGLYGYT
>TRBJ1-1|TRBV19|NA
ASRGVLGTEAF
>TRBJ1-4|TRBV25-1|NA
ASSPRGLEKLF
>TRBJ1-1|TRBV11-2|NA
ASSGDRGTEAF
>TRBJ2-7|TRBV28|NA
ASSPPYGRISYEQY
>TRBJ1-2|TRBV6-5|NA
ASSQTGTANHGYT
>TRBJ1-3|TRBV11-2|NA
ASNMDNSGNTIY
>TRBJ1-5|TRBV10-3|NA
AISEFHPGAANQPQH
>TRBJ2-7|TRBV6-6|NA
ASSYGQGFYEQY
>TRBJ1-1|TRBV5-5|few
ASSRRDEGTTF
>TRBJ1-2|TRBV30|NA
AWSGGGGYT
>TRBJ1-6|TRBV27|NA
ASMRQGRYSPLH
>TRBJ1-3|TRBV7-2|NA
ASSLGPGAGNTIY
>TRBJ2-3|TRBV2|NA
ASSQGRFADTQY
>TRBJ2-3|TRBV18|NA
ASSPPKAGVKDTQY
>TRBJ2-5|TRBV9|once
ASSVGGGVETQY
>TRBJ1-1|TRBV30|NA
ARDRGGNTEAF
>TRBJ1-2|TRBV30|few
AWSRGGGGGYT
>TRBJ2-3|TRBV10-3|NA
AISESRGTLGDTQY
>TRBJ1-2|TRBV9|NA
ASSVGSGYGYT
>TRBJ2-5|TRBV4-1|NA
ASSQGSGATKTQY
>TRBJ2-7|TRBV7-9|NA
ASSPRTAYEQY
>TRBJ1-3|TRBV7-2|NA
ASSLGDRGGNTIY
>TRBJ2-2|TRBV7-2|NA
ASSLRSKVAGGSTGELF
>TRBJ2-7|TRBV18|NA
ASSLTGQGGLEQY
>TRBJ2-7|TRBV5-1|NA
ASSPVSYEQY
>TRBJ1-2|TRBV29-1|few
SVPDGPNYGYT
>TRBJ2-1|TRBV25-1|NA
ASSDRGGAYNEQF
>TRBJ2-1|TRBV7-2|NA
ASKRGGGDNEQF
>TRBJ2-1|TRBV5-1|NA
ASGQVSGEQF
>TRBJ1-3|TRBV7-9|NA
ASSWVQGTIY
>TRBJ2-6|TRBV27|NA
ASSLSAGGGPFGANVLT
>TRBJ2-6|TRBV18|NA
ASSPDLTGTGANVLT
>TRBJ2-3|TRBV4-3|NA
ASSQVHLAGAPINTQY
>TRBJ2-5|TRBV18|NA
ASSPQVQETQY
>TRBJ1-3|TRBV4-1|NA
ASSQDEGALTGNTIY
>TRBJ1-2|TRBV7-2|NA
ASSLSSSQDYGYT
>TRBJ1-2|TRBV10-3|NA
AIREQGASYGYT
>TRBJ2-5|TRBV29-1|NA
SVGPRDRGETQY
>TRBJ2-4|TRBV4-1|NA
ASSHGQGGNIQY
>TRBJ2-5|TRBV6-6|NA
ASRGTGWETQY